A single sample is the source of the 15 T cell receptor beta chains below, sequenced in a study of Graves' ophthalmopathy and Graves' hyperthyroidism. TCR beta CDR3 amplification used RNA transcripts. The library came from an HTBI-primed first-round RT-PCR and a second-round multiplex PCR. TCRdb passed the multiplex PCR reads through MiXCR, listing each CDR3 protein once. The sample records about 500,000 distinct CDR3 sequences, about 35% being singletons. Sequenced: peripheral blood or thyroid tissue (not recorded which). These TCRs come from an adult man with Graves' hyperthyroidism.

This rearrangement joins TRBV25-1 to TRBJ1-1; 9 bases align to TRBD1. Germline CDR1 is MGHDK and CDR2 is SYGVNS. The CDR3 loop spans 15 amino acids. Trimming removed 11 bases from V and 0 bases from J; junction bases left unmatched: 10. CDR3 in amino acids: CAPRPDRGLNTEAFF. The CDR3 nucleotides read TGTGCCCCGAGACCGGACAGGGGATTGAACACTGAAGCTTTCTTT.

With regard to this clonotype: The junction differs from germline at one of its ends, possibly a read error. The chain joins TRBV24-1 to TRBJ2-7, with 7 bases fitting TRBD2. This CDR3 is 12 amino acids long. Germline values: CDR1 KGHDR, CDR2 SFDVKD. CDR3 bases: TGTGCCACCAGTGCGGGAGGCTACGAGCAGTGCTTC. Its protein product is CATSAGGYEQCF.

The table lists this clonotype with a few counts. CDR3 DNA: TGTGCCAGCAGCTTGATACCAGGGATCCCAGATACGCAGTATTTT. Translation: CASSLIPGIPDTQYF. V usage is TRBV5-6 and J usage is TRBJ2-3; the D gene is possibly TRBD1 (5 bases). Trimming cost V 1 base and J 4 bases, with 13 bases left between them. The V gene's germline CDR1 is SGHDT and CDR2 YYEEEE. The CDR3 has 15 amino acids.

This clonotype was picked up many times. The V and J genes are TRBV6-1 and TRBJ2-7; D gene ambiguous. V gave up 5 bases and J gave up 1 base, with 12 bases separating them. CDR1 is MNHNS and CDR2 is SASEGT in the germline V gene. The CDR3 consists of 14 residues. The CDR3 DNA reads TGTGCCAGCAGTCTACGGACGGATTCCTACGAGCAGTACTTC. Its protein product is CASSLRTDSYEQYF.

This clonotype was recorded only once. V and J are TRBV2 and TRBJ1-6; perhaps TRBD1 as D (5 bases). Germline V lookup: CDR1 SNHLY, CDR2 FYNNEI. The CDR3 runs to 10 residues. CDR3 bases: TGTGCACAGGTTAATTCACCCCTCCACTTT. Translated, it gives CAQVNSPLHF.

This sequence joins TRBV4-1 and TRBJ2-7, with TRBD1 matching 7 bases. The CDR3 extends over 15 amino acids. Germline CDR1 is MGHRA and CDR2 is YSYEKL. V lost 5 bases, J lost 2 bases, and 9 bases stayed unmatched. CDR3 sequence reads: CASSFGQDLTYEQYF. The CDR3 DNA is TGCGCCAGCAGCTTCGGACAGGACCTCACCTACGAGCAGTACTTC.

This sequence joins TRBV15 and TRBJ2-2; a possible D gene is TRBD1 (5 bases). The germline V gene encodes CDR1 LNHNV and CDR2 YYDKDF (reference sequence). Trimming removed 3 bases at V and 3 bases at J, with 8 bases between. The CDR3 covers 14 residues. The CDR3 DNA reads TGTGCCACCAGCAGGGGGCGAGACACCGGGGAGCTGTTTTTT. This sequence encodes CATSRGRDTGELFF.

The rearrangement uses TRBV29-1 and TRBJ2-5; 9 bases are a match to TRBD2. The CDR3 loop spans 14 amino acids. V lost 8 bases to trimming and J lost 5 bases; unmatched junction nucleotides: 12. Germline V lookup: CDR1 SQVTM, CDR2 ANQGSEA. In nucleotides, the CDR3 is TGCAGCCCTGGGACTAGCCTGAGTTCGGAGACCCAGTACTTC. It specifies CSPGTSLSSETQYF.

This clonotype was seen at least ten times. The chain uses TRBV2 and TRBJ2-7; D call uncertain. The CDR3 spans 13 residues. V was trimmed by 1 base and J by 2 bases, leaving 6 bases between them. Germline CDR1 reads SNHLY; CDR2 reads FYNNEI. The CDR3 region has the DNA TGTGCCAGCAGTGAAGACATGGCCTACGAGCAGTACTTC. The encoded protein is CASSEDMAYEQYF. The complete variable domain, with remaining parts taken from reference TRBV2 and TRBJ2-7, reads EPEVTQTPSHQVTQMGQEVILRCVPISNHLYFYWYRQILGQKVEFLVSFYNNEISEKSEIFDDQFSVERPDGSNFTLKIRSTKLEDSAMYFCASSEDMAYEQYFGPGTRLTVT.

This clonotype was detected a few times. V is TRBV7-8 and J is TRBJ2-7; 9 positions agree with TRBD1. With V trimmed by 5 bases and J by 5 bases, 10 bases remained unmatched. The CDR3 runs to 15 residues. The germline gives CDR1 SGHVS, CDR2 FQNEAQ. The CDR3 spells CASSPRTGDIDEQYF. The CDR3 DNA sequence: TGTGCCAGCAGCCCCAGGACAGGGGATATCGACGAGCAGTACTTC.

The chain recombines TRBV14 with TRBJ1-5; maybe TRBD1 (6 bases). The CDR3 has 16 amino acids. V gave up 6 bases and J gave up 3 bases, with 18 bases separating them. Germline V gives CDR1 SGHDN, CDR2 FVKESK. DNA of the CDR3: TGTGCCAGCAGTCCTCGGGGGGCGGAAATCAATCAGCCCCAGCATTTT. It translates to CASSPRGAEINQPQHF.

This chain uses TRBV7-2 with TRBJ1-3; possibly TRBD1 for D (6 bases). CDR3 length equals 13 residues. The V gene's germline CDR1 is SGHTA and CDR2 FQGNSA. Trimming removed 4 bases at V and 7 bases at J, with 11 bases between. The CDR3: CASSSGAVNTIYF. The CDR3 region has the DNA TGTGCCAGCAGCTCAGGGGCGGTGAACACCATATATTTT.

This clonotype was counted many times. The V call is TRBV7-3, the J call TRBJ2-2, with 8 bases matching TRBD2. The junction had 11 bases not matched to a gene; V was cut back by 7 bases and J by 4 bases. Looked up from germline, CDR1 is SGHTA and CDR2 is FQGTGA. The CDR3 spans 16 residues. This CDR3 reads CASTAVAGRATGELFF. The CDR3, as DNA: TGTGCCAGCACCGCCGTAGCGGGAAGAGCCACCGGGGAGCTGTTTTTT.

The rearrangement joins TRBV25-1 to TRBJ2-2; a weak D match, TRBD2 (6 bases). V was clipped by 6 bases and J by 13 bases, with 12 bases between them. The CDR3 covers 11 residues. The V gene's germline CDR1 is MGHDK and CDR2 SYGVNS. The CDR3 sequence is CASSQEGGLFF. Here the CDR3 DNA reads TGTGCCAGCAGCCAAGAGGGAGGGCTGTTTTTT.

This chain connects TRBV11-2 to TRBJ1-1, with D maybe TRBD1 (6 bases). The germline V and J ends were trimmed by 2 bases and 8 bases, with 21 bases remaining between them. The V gene's germline CDR1 is SGHAT and CDR2 FQNNGV. This CDR3 has 16 amino acids. The CDR3 here is CASSLTGAGALREAFF. The CDR3 bases are TGTGCCAGCAGCTTAACGGGTGCAGGGGCCCTCCGGGAAGCTTTCTTT.